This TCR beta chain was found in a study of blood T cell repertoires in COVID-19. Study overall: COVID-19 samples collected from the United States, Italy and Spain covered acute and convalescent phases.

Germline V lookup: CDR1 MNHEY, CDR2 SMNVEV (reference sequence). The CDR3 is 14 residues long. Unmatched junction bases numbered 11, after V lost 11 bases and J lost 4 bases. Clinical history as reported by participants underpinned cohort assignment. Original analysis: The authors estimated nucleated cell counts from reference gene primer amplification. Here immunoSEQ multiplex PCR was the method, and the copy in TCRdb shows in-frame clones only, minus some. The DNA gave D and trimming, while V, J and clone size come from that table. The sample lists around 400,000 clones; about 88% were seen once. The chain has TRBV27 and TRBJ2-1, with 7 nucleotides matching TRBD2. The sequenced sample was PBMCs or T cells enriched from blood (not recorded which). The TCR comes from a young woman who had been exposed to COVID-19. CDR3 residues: CASNRGGPYNEQFF. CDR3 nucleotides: TGTGCCTCCAACCGGGGAGGGCCATACAATGAGCAGTTCTTC.